These 18 T cell receptor beta chains share one sample of origin, sequenced in a study of PD-L1 blockade in urothelial cancer. Time point: pretreatment peripheral blood. Profiling relied on immunoSEQ multiplex PCR, and the TCRdb table lists in-frame clones only, not all of them. Found here are roughly 130,000 clones, roughly 80% of them singletons; the top ten hold 3.2%. The material sequenced was PBMCs, taken around atezolizumab (anti-PD-L1) treatment. Receptors were obtained from a man aged 45-60 years with urothelial cancer.

The V gene is TRBV7-9, the J gene TRBJ1-1, with D possibly matching TRBD1 (5 bases). There are 15 residues in the CDR3. Trimming took 1 base from V and 4 from J, leaving 13 bases between them. Looked up from germline, CDR1 is SEHNR and CDR2 is FQNEAQ (reference sequence). The CDR3: CASSLVGGIFTEAFF. CDR3 DNA: TGTGCCAGCAGCTTAGTGGGGGGTATTTTCACTGAAGCTTTCTTT.

The chain recombines TRBV7-2 with TRBJ2-4; 9 nucleotides agree with TRBD1. Germline V lookup: CDR1 SGHTA, CDR2 FQGNSA. The CDR3 consists of 16 residues. With V trimmed by 3 bases and J by 1 base, 4 bases remained unmatched. This CDR3 is CASSLTGGEAKNIQYF. Written as DNA, the CDR3 is TGTGCCAGCAGCTTGACAGGGGGGGAGGCCAAAAACATTCAGTACTTC.

This clone was picked up a small number of times. CDR3 nucleotides: TGTGCCAGCGGTGAACAGAACACAGATACGCAGTATTTT. Protein sequence: CASGEQNTDTQYF. The V call is TRBV28, the J call TRBJ2-3; D is ambiguous. Germline V lookup: CDR1 MDHEN, CDR2 SYDVKM. CDR3 length: 13 residues. The ends were cut back, 8 bases at V and 2 bases at J, with 11 bases in the middle.

The chain couples TRBV11-2 to TRBJ2-3; no definite D call. Germline values: CDR1 SGHAT, CDR2 FQNNGV. This CDR3 contains 11 residues. The V and J ends lost 5 bases and 10 bases respectively, with 10 bases between them. The CDR3 DNA reads as TGTGCCAGCAGCGAGTCGGTGTCGCAGTATTTT. Its translation is CASSESVSQYF.

This clone appeared a few times. The J gene is TRBJ2-7, the V gene TRBV21-1; the D call in the table, TRBD2, was not verified against the DNA. TRBV21-1 is a recognized pseudogene. The CDR3 has 14 residues. Written as DNA, the CDR3 is TGTGCCAGCAGCAATCGGAGCGGGACGTACGAGCAGTACTTC. Its translation: CASSNRSGTYEQYF.

This clone has a handful of counts. This chain joins TRBV7-9 and TRBJ1-6; weak D call: TRBD1 (6 bases). The CDR3 contains 16 residues. From germline, CDR1 is SEHNR and CDR2 FQNEAQ (reference sequence). The V and J ends lost 0 bases and 8 bases respectively, with 14 bases between them. CDR3 sequence reads: CASSLATGQSDSPLHF. In DNA form, the CDR3 reads TGTGCCAGCAGCTTAGCTACTGGACAGTCAGATTCACCCCTCCACTTT.

This chain uses TRBV29-1 with TRBJ1-2; D is unresolved. Trimming took 7 bases from V and 3 from J, leaving 12 bases between them. CDR3 size: 12 residues. CDR1 SQVTM and CDR2 ANQGSEA come from the germline V gene. The CDR3 protein is CSGRESYYGYTF. Here the CDR3 DNA reads TGCAGCGGCCGCGAAAGCTACTATGGCTACACCTTC.

The rearrangement uses TRBV6-5 and TRBJ1-5; 7 positions agree with TRBD1. Unmatched junction bases numbered 11, after V lost 6 bases and J lost 6 bases. The CDR3 totals 15 residues. CDR1 and CDR2 (germline): MNHEY, SVGAGI. The CDR3: CASRPDRVEGQPQHF. In DNA form, the CDR3 reads TGTGCCAGCAGACCTGACAGGGTGGAGGGTCAGCCCCAGCATTTT.

The chain recombines TRBV6-5 with TRBJ1-2; 7 bases are shared with TRBD1. Germline CDR1 is MNHEY and CDR2 is SVGAGI. Trimming at V came to 2 bases and at J to 2 bases, leaving 2 bases not matched to a gene. The CDR3 contains 14 residues. CDR3 coding DNA: TGTGCCAGCAGTTACGGGACAGAAAACTATGGCTACACCTTC. Protein sequence: CASSYGTENYGYTF.

This clone was observed a handful of times. The J gene is TRBJ1-2, the V gene TRBV6-1; tentative D call: TRBD1 (5 bases). Germline loops: CDR1 MNHNS, CDR2 SASEGT. Between the trimmed V and J ends, which lost 6 bases and 3 bases, there was a span of 14 bases. CDR3 size: 14 residues. The CDR3 region is CASRRKSGDYGYTF. The CDR3 DNA follows: TGTGCCAGCAGGCGTAAATCGGGGGACTATGGCTACACCTTC.

This clone was counted at least ten times. The chain is built from TRBV28 and TRBJ1-5, with D hard to call. Trimming left V 5 bases short and J 1 base short, with 9 bases between. The CDR3 has 14 residues. Germline assignment: CDR1 MDHEN and CDR2 SYDVKM. In DNA, the CDR3 is TGTGCCAGCAGTAAGATAGCCAGCAATCAGCCCCAGCATTTT. Protein: CASSKIASNQPQHF.

V and J are TRBV9 and TRBJ2-2, with TRBD1 matching over 7 bases. The CDR3 runs 15 residues. The trim removed 0 bases at V and 5 bases at J, leaving 4 bases unmatched. Germline CDR1 and CDR2: SGDLS and YYNGEE. Here the CDR3 DNA reads TGTGCCAGCAGCGTAGAAGACAGGGTGACCGGGGAGCTGTTTTTT. Amino acids: CASSVEDRVTGELFF.

V gene TRBV4-1 combines with J gene TRBJ2-7; 7 bases agree with TRBD2. This CDR3 has 17 amino acids. V was pared by 0 bases and J by 5 bases, with 13 bases of the junction left unmatched. Germline loops: CDR1 MGHRA, CDR2 YSYEKL. CDR3 sequence reads: CASSQDPTGGLRDEQYF. The CDR3 DNA is TGCGCCAGCAGCCAAGATCCCACGGGAGGTTTGAGGGACGAGCAGTACTTC.

The V call is TRBV2, the J call TRBJ1-4; no definite D call. Per the germline V gene, CDR1 is SNHLY and CDR2 is FYNNEI. This CDR3 has 14 residues. V gave up 7 bases and J gave up 3 bases, with 12 bases separating them. CDR3 sequence (DNA): TGTGCCAGCATTTTTAGGCGGTCTAATGAAAAACTGTTTTTT. This sequence encodes CASIFRRSNEKLFF.

CDR3 DNA: TGTGCCAGTCGCCTCGGGAGGATCTATGGCTACACCTTC. This encodes CASRLGRIYGYTF. J is TRBJ1-2 and V is TRBV19; no definite D call. Germline loops: CDR1 LNHDA, CDR2 SQIVND (reference sequence). V lost 8 bases to trimming and J lost 4 bases, with 14 bases between them. The CDR3 is 13 amino acids. Looking up the rest from reference TRBV19 and TRBJ1-2 gives the full variable domain: DGGITQSPKYLFRKEGQNVTLSCEQNLNHDAMYWYRQDPGQGLRLIYYSQIVNDFQKGDIAEGYSVSREKKESFPLTVTSAQKNPTAFYLCASRLGRIYGYTFGSGTRLTVV.

The table lists this clone with a count of one. This sequence joins TRBV19 and TRBJ2-5; the match to TRBD2 covers 11 bases. The trim removed 5 bases at V and 5 bases at J, leaving 4 bases unmatched. There are 14 residues in the CDR3. Looked up from germline, CDR1 is LNHDA and CDR2 is SQIVND (reference sequence). The CDR3 sequence is CASSLAGGRETQYF. The DNA for the CDR3 is TGTGCCAGTAGTCTAGCGGGAGGTCGGGAGACCCAGTACTTC.

CDR3 in amino acids: CASSEDFSAWSSYEQYF. In nucleotides, the CDR3 is TGTGCCAGCAGTGAAGATTTTAGCGCGTGGAGCTCCTACGAGCAGTACTTC. The chain is built from TRBV6-1 and TRBJ2-7; possible D gene TRBD2, 5 bases. The CDR3 is 17 residues long. The V gene lost 1 base and the J gene lost 0 bases, with 16 bases spanning the gap. The V gene's germline CDR1 is MNHNS and CDR2 SASEGT.

This clone was counted only a few times. The chain combines TRBV5-6 with TRBJ1-2; D gene unclear. The CDR3 runs 13 residues. CDR1 and CDR2 from the germline V gene are SGHDT and YYEEEE. The germline V and J ends were trimmed by 0 bases and 4 bases, with 7 bases remaining between them. The CDR3 nucleotides read TGTGCCAGCAGCTTGGGCGGAATCTATGGCTACACCTTC. Translated, it gives CASSLGGIYGYTF.